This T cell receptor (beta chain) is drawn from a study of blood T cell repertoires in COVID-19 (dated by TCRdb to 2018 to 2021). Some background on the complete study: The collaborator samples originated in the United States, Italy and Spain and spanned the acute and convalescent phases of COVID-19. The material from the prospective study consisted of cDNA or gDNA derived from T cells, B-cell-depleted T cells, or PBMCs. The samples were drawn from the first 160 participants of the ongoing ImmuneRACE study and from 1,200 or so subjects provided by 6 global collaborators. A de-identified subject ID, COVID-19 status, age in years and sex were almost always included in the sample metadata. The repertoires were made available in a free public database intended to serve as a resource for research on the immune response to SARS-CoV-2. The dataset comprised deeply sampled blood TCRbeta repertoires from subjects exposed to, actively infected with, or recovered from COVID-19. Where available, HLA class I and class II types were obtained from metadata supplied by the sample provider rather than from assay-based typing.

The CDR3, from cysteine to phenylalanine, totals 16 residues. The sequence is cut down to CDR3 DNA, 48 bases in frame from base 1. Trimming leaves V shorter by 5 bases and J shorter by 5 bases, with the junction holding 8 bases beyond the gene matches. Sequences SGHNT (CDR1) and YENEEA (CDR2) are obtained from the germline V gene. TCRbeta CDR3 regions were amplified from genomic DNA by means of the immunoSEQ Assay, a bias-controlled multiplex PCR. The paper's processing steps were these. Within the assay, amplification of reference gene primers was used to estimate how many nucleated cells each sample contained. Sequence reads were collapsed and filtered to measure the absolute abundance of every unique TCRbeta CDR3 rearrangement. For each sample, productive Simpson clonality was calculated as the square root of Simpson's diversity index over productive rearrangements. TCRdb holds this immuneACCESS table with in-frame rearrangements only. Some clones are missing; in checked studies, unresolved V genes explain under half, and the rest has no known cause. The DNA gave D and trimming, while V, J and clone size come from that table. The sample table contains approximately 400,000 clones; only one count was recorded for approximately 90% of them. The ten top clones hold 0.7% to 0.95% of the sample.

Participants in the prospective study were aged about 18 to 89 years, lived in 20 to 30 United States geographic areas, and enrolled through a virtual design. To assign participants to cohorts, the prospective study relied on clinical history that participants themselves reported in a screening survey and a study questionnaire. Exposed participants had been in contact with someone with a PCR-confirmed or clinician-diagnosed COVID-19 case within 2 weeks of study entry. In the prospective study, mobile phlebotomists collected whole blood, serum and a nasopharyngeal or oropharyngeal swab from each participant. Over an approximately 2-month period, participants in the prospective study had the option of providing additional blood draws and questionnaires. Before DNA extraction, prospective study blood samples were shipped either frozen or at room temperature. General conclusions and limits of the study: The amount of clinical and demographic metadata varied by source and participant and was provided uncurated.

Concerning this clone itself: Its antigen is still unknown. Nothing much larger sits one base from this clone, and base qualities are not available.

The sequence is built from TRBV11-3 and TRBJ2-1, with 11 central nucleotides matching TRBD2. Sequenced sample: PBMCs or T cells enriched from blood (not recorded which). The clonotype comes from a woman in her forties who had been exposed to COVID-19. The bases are TGTGCCAGCAGCCCAGGGGGGACTAGCGGCAACAATGAGCAGTTCTTC. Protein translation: CASSPGGTSGNNEQFF.